This T cell receptor (beta chain) was retrieved from a study of radiotherapy plus CTLA-4 blockade in lung cancer. Study-wide results and limits: In blood, tumor-derived TCR clones expanded after radiotherapy plus ipilimumab. Reports state that early shifts in blood T cell clones, with interferon-beta, best predicted response.

This CDR3 spans 12 amino acids. Germline values: CDR1 SGHNT, CDR2 YYREEE (reference sequence). V was clipped by 4 bases and J by 11 bases, with 15 bases between them. TCRdb keeps only in-frame clones here, not all; method: immunoSEQ multiplex PCR. The sample records some 73,000 clones, about 79% being singletons. As concerns this clone: As yet, its antigen is unknown.

The source was peripheral blood, collected from a patient treated with radiotherapy plus ipilimumab. The TCR sequence derives from a human donor with non-small cell lung cancer whose response to radiotherapy plus ipilimumab could not be evaluated. Some clones in this sample may be carry-over from other donors' samples. This sequence joins TRBV5-4 and TRBJ1-1; D call uncertain. CDR3 sequence reads: CASSLSGLWAFF. DNA for the CDR3: TGTGCCAGCAGCCTGAGCGGCCTATGGGCTTTCTTT.